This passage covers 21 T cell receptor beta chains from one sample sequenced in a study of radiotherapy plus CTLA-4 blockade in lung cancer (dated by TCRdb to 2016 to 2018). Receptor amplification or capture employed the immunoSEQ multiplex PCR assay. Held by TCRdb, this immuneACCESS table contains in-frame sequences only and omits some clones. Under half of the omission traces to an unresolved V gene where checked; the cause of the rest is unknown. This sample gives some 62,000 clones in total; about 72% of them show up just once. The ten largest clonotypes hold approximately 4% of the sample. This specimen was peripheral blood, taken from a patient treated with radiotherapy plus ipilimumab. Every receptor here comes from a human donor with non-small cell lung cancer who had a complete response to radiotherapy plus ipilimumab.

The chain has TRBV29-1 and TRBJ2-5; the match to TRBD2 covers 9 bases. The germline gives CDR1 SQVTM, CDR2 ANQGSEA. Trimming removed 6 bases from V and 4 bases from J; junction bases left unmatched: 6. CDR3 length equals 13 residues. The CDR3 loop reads CSVAGGPIETQYF. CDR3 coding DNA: TGCAGCGTCGCGGGAGGGCCGATAGAGACCCAGTACTTC.

The CDR3 is CASSLEKETQYF. DNA of the CDR3: TGCGCCAGCAGCTTGGAGAAAGAGACCCAGTACTTC. This chain links TRBV5-1 with TRBJ2-5; D is uncertain. The V end lost 0 bases, the J end lost 3 bases, and 3 bases lay between the germline ends. The CDR3 runs to 12 residues. Germline V lookup: CDR1 SGHRS, CDR2 YFSETQ.

In nucleotides, the CDR3 is TGCGCCAGTAACCGGGACAGGGCAACCGGGGAGCTGTTTTTT. Translated, it gives CASNRDRATGELFF. This chain uses TRBV5-1 with TRBJ2-2, with TRBD1 matching over 9 bases. CDR1 is SGHRS, CDR2 YFSETQ, per germline. The CDR3 contains 14 residues. Trimming removed 8 bases from V and 5 bases from J; junction bases left unmatched: 7.

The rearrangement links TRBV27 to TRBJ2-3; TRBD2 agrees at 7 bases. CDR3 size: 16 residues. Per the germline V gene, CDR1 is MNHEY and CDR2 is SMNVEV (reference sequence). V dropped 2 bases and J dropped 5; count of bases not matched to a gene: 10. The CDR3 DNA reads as TGTGCCAGCAGTTTACTTAGCGGGCTCAAGGGAGATACGCAGTATTTT. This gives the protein CASSLLSGLKGDTQYF.

The CDR3 DNA is TGTGCCTGGGGACAGGGGCTCAACGAGCAGTACTTC. Amino acids: CAWGQGLNEQYF. The J gene is TRBJ2-7, the V gene TRBV30, with 9 bases lining up with TRBD1. There are 12 residues in the CDR3. The J segment lost 5 bases and the V segment lost 5 bases, leaving 4 bases of the junction unmatched. CDR1 GTSNPN and CDR2 SVGIG come from the germline V gene (reference sequence).

The CDR3 nucleotides read TGCGCCAGCAGCCAAGTAGCCTATCACATTCAGGCTAGCTCCTACGAGCAGTACTTC. Residues: CASSQVAYHIQASSYEQYF. The chain carries TRBV4-3 and TRBJ2-7; the D is unclear. Trimming pared 1 base from V and 0 bases from J, leaving 22 bases between. Germline V gives CDR1 LGHNA, CDR2 YSLEER. The CDR3 length is 19 residues.

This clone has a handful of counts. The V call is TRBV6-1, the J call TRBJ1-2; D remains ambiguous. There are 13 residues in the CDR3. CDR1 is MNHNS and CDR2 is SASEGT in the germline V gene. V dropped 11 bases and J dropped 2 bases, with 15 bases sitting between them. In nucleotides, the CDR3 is TGTGCCGCCGGGAGGGAAGGCAACTATGGCTACACCTTC. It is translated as CAAGREGNYGYTF.

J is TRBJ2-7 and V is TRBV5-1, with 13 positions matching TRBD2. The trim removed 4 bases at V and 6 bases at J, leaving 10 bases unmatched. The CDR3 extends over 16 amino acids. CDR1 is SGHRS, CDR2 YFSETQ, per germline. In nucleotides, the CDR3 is TGCGCCAGCAGCGGGGTGACTAGCGGGGGGATCCGCGAGCAGTACTTC. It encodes CASSGVTSGGIREQYF.

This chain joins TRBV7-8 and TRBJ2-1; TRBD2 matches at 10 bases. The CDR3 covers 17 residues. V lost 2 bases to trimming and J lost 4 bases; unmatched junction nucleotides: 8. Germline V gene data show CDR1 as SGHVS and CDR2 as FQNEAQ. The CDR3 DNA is TGTGCCAGCAGCTTAAGGCCACTAGCGGGGCTATACAATGAGCAGTTCTTC. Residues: CASSLRPLAGLYNEQFF. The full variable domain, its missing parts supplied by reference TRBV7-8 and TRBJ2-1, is GAGVSQSPRYKVAKRGQDVALRCDPISGHVSLFWYQQALGQGPEFLTYFQNEAQLDKSGLPSDRFFAERPEGSVSTLKIQRTQQEDSAVYLCASSLRPLAGLYNEQFFGPGTRLTVL.

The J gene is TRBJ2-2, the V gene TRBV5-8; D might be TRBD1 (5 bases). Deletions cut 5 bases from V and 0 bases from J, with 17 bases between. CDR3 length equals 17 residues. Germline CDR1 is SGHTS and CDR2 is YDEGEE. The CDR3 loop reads CASSRTLGPANTGELFF. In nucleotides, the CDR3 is TGTGCCAGCAGTCGAACTCTGGGGCCCGCGAACACCGGGGAGCTGTTTTTT.

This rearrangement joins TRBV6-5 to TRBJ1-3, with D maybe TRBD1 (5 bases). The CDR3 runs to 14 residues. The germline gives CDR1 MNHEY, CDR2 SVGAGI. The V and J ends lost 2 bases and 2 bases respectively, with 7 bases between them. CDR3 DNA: TGTGCCAGCAGTTACGCAGGGACTGGAAACACCATATATTTT. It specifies CASSYAGTGNTIYF.

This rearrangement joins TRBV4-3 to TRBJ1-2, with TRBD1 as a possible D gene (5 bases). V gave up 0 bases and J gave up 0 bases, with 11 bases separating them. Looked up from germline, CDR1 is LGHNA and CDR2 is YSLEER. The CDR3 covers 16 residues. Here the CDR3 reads CASSQESGVANYGYTF. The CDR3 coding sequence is TGCGCCAGCAGCCAAGAGTCGGGGGTAGCTAACTATGGCTACACCTTC.

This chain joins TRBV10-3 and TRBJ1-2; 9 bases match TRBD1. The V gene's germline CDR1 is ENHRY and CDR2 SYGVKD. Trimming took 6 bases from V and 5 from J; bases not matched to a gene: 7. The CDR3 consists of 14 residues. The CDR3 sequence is CAISRGDREYGYTF. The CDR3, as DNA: TGTGCCATCAGCAGAGGGGACAGGGAGTATGGCTACACCTTC.

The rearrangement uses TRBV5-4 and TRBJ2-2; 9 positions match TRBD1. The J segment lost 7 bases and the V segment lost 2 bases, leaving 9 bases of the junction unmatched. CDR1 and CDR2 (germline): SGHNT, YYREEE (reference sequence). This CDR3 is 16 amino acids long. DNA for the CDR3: TGTGCCAGCAGCTTACCCACAGGGGGCGGGAGCGGGGAGCTGTTTTTT. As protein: CASSLPTGGGSGELFF.

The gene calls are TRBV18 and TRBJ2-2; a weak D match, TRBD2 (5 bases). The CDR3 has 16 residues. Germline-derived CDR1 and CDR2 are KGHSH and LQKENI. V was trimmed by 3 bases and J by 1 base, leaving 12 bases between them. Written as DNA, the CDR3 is TGTGCCAGCTCACCGGACGGGAATTGGAACACCGGGGAGCTGTTTTTT. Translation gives CASSPDGNWNTGELFF.

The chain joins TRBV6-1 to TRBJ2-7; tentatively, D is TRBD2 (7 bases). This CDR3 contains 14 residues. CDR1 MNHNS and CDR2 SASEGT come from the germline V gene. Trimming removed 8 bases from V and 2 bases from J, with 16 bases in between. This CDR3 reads CASSTGGQPYEQYV. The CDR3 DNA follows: TGTGCCAGCTCAACGGGGGGACAACCCTACGAGCAGTACGTC.

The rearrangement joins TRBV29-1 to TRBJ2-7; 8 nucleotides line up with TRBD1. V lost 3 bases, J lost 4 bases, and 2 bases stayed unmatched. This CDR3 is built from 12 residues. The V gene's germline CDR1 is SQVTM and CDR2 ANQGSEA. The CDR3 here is CSVEDRVYEQYF. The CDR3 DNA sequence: TGCAGCGTTGAGGACAGGGTTTACGAGCAGTACTTC.

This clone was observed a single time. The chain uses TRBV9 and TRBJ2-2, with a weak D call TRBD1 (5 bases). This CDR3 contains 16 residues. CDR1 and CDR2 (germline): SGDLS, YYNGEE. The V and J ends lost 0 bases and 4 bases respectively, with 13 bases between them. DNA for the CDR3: TGTGCCAGCAGCGTAGCTGAGCAGGGCGGCACCGGGGAGCTGTTTTTT. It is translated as CASSVAEQGGTGELFF.

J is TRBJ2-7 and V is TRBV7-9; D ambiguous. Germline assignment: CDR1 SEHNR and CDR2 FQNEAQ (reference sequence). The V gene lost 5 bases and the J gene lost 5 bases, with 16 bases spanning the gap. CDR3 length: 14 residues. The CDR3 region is CASSVPSKGHEQYF. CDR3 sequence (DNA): TGTGCCAGCAGCGTTCCCTCTAAAGGGCACGAGCAGTACTTC. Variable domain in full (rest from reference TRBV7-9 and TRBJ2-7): DTGVSQNPRHKITKRGQNVTFRCDPISEHNRLYWYRQTLGQGPEFLTYFQNEAQLEKSRLLSDRFSAERPKGSFSTLEIQRTEQGDSAMYLCASSVPSKGHEQYFGPGTRLTVT.

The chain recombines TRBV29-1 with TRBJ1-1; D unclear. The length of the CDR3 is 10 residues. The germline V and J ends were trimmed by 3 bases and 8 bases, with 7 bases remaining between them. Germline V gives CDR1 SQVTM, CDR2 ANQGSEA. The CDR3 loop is CSVDVTEAFF. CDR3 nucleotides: TGCAGCGTTGACGTCACGGAAGCTTTCTTT.

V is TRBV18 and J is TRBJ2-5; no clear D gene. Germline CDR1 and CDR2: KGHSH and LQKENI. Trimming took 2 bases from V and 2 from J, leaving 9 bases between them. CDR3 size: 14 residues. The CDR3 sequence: CASSPAGPQETQYF. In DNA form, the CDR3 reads TGTGCCAGCTCACCAGCCGGGCCGCAAGAGACCCAGTACTTC.